The clone carrying this TCR beta chain was recorded once. What it recognizes is unknown. These data come from a study of tumor-infiltrating lymphocytes in primary liver carcinoma. Study information: By surgical resection, the patients were treated for their primary liver carcinoma. General study findings and limits: A significantly higher top-250-clone fraction was recorded for tumors than for blood (p = 0.039). Between tumor regions, pairs overlapped more than tumor-adjacent and tumor-blood pairs did.

The study extracted blood RNA from unsorted whole blood and also extracted germline DNA. TCR beta cDNA was made from approximately 500 ng total RNA with a constant-region primer. Employing slightly modified ARM-PCR, three nested multiplex PCR rounds were run, and these gave rise to the TCR beta libraries. Each of the first two PCR rounds ran roughly 9 cycles with TRBV1-TRBV30 forward and C-beta reverse primers. TCRdb recomputed calls from the multiplex PCR reads with MiXCR, one row per CDR3 protein. The repertoire consists of 310,000 or so distinct CDR3 sequences, with about three fifths occurring once and the leading ten covering 17%. The V gene end was trimmed by 4 bases and the J gene end by 6 bases; junction bases not matched to a gene: 8. CDR1 is SGHAT, CDR2 FQNNGV, per germline. This CDR3 has 15 amino acids.

This clonotype was obtained from a young woman with primary liver carcinoma and hepatitis B virus infection. Input material: peripheral blood. This rearrangement joins TRBV11-2 to TRBJ2-1; 8 nucleotides line up with TRBD2. The DNA for the CDR3 is TGTGCCAGCAGCTCAGTGGTTAGCGGGACCAATGAGCAGTTCTTC. Residues: CASSSVVSGTNEQFF.